A selection of T cell receptor beta chains follows, all from one sample in a study of blood T cell repertoires in COVID-19. The method was immunoSEQ multiplex PCR; TCRdb's version includes in-frame clones alone and lacks a portion of them. The data contain about 250,000 clones, 88% of them singletons. The material sequenced was peripheral blood. The origin of the receptors is a woman aged 25 to 39 with acute or convalescent COVID-19. Each CDR3 is given with its conserved first and last residue. D genes are given only for firm matches. Part of the rows lack a size; the others show once, few, many or a class for expanded clones.

>TRBJ2-1|TRBD2|TRBV29-1|.
TGCAGCGTGGGCCGGGACTACCCCTACAATGAGCAGTTCTTC
CSVGRDYPYNEQFF
>TRBJ1-6|.|TRBV5-6|.
TGTGCCAGCAGCTTGGGACAGATTTATTCACCCCTCCACTTT
CASSLGQIYSPLHF
>TRBJ2-3|.|TRBV30|once
TGTGCCTGGAGTGTGGAGCGGTATACGCAGTATTTT
CAWSVERYTQYF
>TRBJ2-3|.|TRBV7-6|.
TGTGCCAGCAGCCCTACCCTTGACACAGATACGCAGTATTTT
CASSPTLDTDTQYF
>TRBJ2-7|.|TRBV18|.
TGTGCCAGCTCACCCAAATACGAGCAGTACTTC
CASSPKYEQYF
>TRBJ2-1|.|TRBV7-2|.
TGTGCCAGCAGCCGCCCCGGGACAACCTCCTACAATGAGCAGTTCTTC
CASSRPGTTSYNEQFF
>TRBJ2-7|TRBD1|TRBV4-2|once
TGTGCCAGCAGCCAAGAAACCGGACAGGGGAGCTCCTACGAGCAGTACTTC
CASSQETGQGSSYEQYF
>TRBJ1-3|TRBD1|TRBV19|.
TGTGCCAGTAGAGAGGACAGGTATTCAGGAAACACCATATATTTT
CASREDRYSGNTIYF
>TRBJ2-5|TRBD1|TRBV7-7|.
TGTGCCAGCAGCTTAAAGTTGACAGGGGGCGATGCGGGGACCCAGTACTTC
CASSLKLTGGDAGTQYF
>TRBJ2-2|TRBD1|TRBV12-3/TRBV12-4|.
TGTGCCAGCAGTTCCACAGGGGGCGAGCTGTTTTTT
CASSSTGGELFF
>TRBJ2-5|TRBD1|TRBV7-2|.
TGTGCCAGCAGCGGGCGACAGGGTGAGACAGAGACCCAGTACTTC
CASSGRQGETETQYF
>TRBJ2-5|.|TRBV3-1/TRBV3-2|once
TGTGCCAGCAGCCAAGATCGTTTTAGGGGGGGCGCGGAAGAGACCCAGTACTTC
CASSQDRFRGGAEETQYF
>TRBJ2-2|TRBD1|TRBV25-1|few
TGTGCCAGCAGTGCTCCCGGGACAGGGGCCACCGGGGAGCTGTTTTTT
CASSAPGTGATGELFF
>TRBJ2-4|.|TRBV11-2|.
TGTGCCAGCAGCCGAACCCCGGATGGCGGGCTGAAAAACATTCAGTACTTC
CASSRTPDGGLKNIQYF
>TRBJ1-1|.|TRBV14|.
TGTGCCAGCAGCCAATACCTTCTCGGGAGGAACACTGAAGCTTTCTTT
CASSQYLLGRNTEAFF
>TRBJ1-2|TRBD1|TRBV19|.
TGTGCCAGTAGTATCTTGGACAGGCTGCGGCTCTATGGCTACACCTTC
CASSILDRLRLYGYTF
>TRBJ2-3|TRBD1|TRBV27|.
TGTGCCAGCACCCCCGGGACAGGGAGGTGGTTGGGAGCCGATACGCAGTATTTT
CASTPGTGRWLGADTQYF
>TRBJ2-7|.|TRBV7-8|.
TGTGCCAGCAGCCCCGCAGTGAGGGCGTCCTACGAGCAGTACTTC
CASSPAVRASYEQYF
>TRBJ1-2|.|TRBV19|.
TGTGCCACGAACACTTGGGGCGACTATGGCTACACCTTC
CATNTWGDYGYTF
>TRBJ2-1|.|TRBV3-1/TRBV3-2|.
TGTGCCAGCAGCCAAGATCCCAGGGCCTACAATGAGCAGTTCTTC
CASSQDPRAYNEQFF
>TRBJ2-7|.|TRBV18|once
TGTGCCAGCTCACCAAGCCAGGGGATAGACGAGCAGTACTTC
CASSPSQGIDEQYF
>TRBJ2-7|TRBD2|TRBV4-3|.
TGCGCCAGCAGCCAAGCCCCTAGCGGGTTTAGCTCCTACGAGCAGTACTTC
CASSQAPSGFSSYEQYF
>TRBJ2-1|.|TRBV18|.
TGTGCCAGCTCACCTCAGGATGCTTACGAGCAGTTCTTC
CASSPQDAYEQFF
>TRBJ2-3|TRBD2|TRBV6-5|.
TGTGCCAGCAGGAGCGGGGGAGATACGCAGTATTTT
CASRSGGDTQYF
>TRBJ1-3|.|TRBV10-3|.
TGTGCCATCCGACAGGAAGGGAACTTAAACACCATATATTTT
CAIRQEGNLNTIYF
>TRBJ2-7|TRBD2|TRBV30|.
TGTGCCTGGAGTGTACCACTGGGACTAGCGGCCTACGAGCAGTACTTC
CAWSVPLGLAAYEQYF